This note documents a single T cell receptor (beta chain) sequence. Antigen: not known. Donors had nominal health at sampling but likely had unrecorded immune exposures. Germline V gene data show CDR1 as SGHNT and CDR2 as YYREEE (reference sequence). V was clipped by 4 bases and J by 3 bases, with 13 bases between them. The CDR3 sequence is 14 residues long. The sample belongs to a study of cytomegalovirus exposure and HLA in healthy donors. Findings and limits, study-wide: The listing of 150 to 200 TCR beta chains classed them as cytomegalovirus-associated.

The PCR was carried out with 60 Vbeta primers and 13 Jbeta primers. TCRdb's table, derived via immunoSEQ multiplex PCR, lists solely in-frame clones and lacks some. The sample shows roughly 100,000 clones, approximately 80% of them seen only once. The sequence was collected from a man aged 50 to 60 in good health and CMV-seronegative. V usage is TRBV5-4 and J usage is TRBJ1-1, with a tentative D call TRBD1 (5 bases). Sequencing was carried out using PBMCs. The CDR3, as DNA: TGTGCCAGCAGCCCTGTATGGGGCGACACTGAAGCTTTCTTT. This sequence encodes CASSPVWGDTEAFF.